This T cell receptor beta chain emerged from a study of radiotherapy plus CTLA-4 blockade in lung cancer. J was trimmed by 5 bases and V by 7 bases; bases with no gene match: 2. The CDR3 consists of 12 residues. Germline CDR1 reads MDHEN; CDR2 reads SYDVKM. This table comes from immunoSEQ multiplex PCR, and its TCRdb copy is limited to in-frame clones, with some not included. The data show about 66,000 clones, under 85% seen once. Study-wide results and caveats: Among reported predictors of response, early blood T cell clone dynamics with interferon-beta performed best.

With respect to this clone: Antigen unknown.

The receptor comes from a human donor with non-small cell lung cancer who had a partial response to radiotherapy plus ipilimumab. The chain couples TRBV28 to TRBJ2-7, with 10 bases matching TRBD2. The starting material was peripheral blood, obtained from a patient treated with radiotherapy plus ipilimumab. For the CDR3, the DNA is TGTGCCAGCAATCTAGCGGGAGACGAGCAGTACTTC. This gives the protein CASNLAGDEQYF.